Below, 21 T cell receptor beta chains from the same sample are listed, as sequenced in a study of shared clonotypes between healthy human individuals. Only in-frame clones appear in the TCRdb table, and some are missing; sequencing was by immunoSEQ multiplex PCR. The data show fewer than 2.5 million clones, over 85% seen once. The sequenced material came from naive CD4+ T cells from PBMCs. The subset denotes: CD45RA+ positively selected. The receptors stem from a man between 18 and 35 years old in good health. Some clones in this sample may be carry-over from other donors' samples.

The V gene is TRBV29-1, the J gene TRBJ2-1, with 8 nucleotides matching TRBD2. Trimming cost V 1 base and J 0 bases; bases outside gene matches: 2. Germline CDR1 is SQVTM and CDR2 is ANQGSEA. There are 15 residues in the CDR3. In nucleotides, the CDR3 is TGCAGCGTTGAAGTTCTAGCGGGCTCCTACAATGAGCAGTTCTTC. It codes for CSVEVLAGSYNEQFF.

Details on this clone: This same CDR3 is encoded by further DNA sequences in the sample. V usage is TRBV28 and J usage is TRBJ2-7; D is unclear. Per the germline V gene, CDR1 is MDHEN and CDR2 is SYDVKM. V gave up 8 bases and J gave up 3 bases, with 8 bases separating them. This CDR3 has 11 residues. The CDR3 region is CASGSSYEQYF. In DNA, the CDR3 is TGTGCCAGCGGAAGCAGCTACGAGCAGTACTTC.

The chain combines TRBV9 with TRBJ2-7, with TRBD2 matching 10 bases. V lost 0 bases and J lost 0; bases outside the gene matches: 3. The CDR3 has 16 residues. The V gene's germline CDR1 is SGDLS and CDR2 YYNGEE. This CDR3 reads CASSVAASGSSYEQYF. The CDR3 nucleotides are TGTGCCAGCAGCGTAGCGGCTAGCGGGAGCTCCTACGAGCAGTACTTC.

This clone has only one observation. V usage is TRBV11-2 and J usage is TRBJ2-3, with TRBD2 matching over 9 bases. The germline gives CDR1 SGHAT, CDR2 FQNNGV. V lost 6 bases, J lost 2 bases, and 0 bases stayed unmatched. The CDR3 is 13 residues long. The CDR3 region has the DNA TGTGCCAGCAGGGGACTAGCCACAGATACGCAGTATTTT. It yields the protein CASRGLATDTQYF.

The gene calls are TRBV6-6 and TRBJ1-2; the D is unclear. From germline, CDR1 is MNHNY and CDR2 SVGAGI (reference sequence). The ends were cut back, 5 bases at V and 5 bases at J, with 18 bases in the middle. The CDR3 covers 15 residues. For the CDR3, the DNA is TGTGCCAGCAGTCCCGGGCCTGCGTTCAAATATGGCTACACCTTC. Amino acid sequence: CASSPGPAFKYGYTF.

The V and J genes are TRBV7-2 and TRBJ2-1; 10 bases fit TRBD2. V lost 5 bases to trimming and J lost 6 bases; unmatched junction nucleotides: 4. The CDR3 totals 14 residues. The germline V gene encodes CDR1 SGHTA and CDR2 FQGNSA. The CDR3 region is CASSAGLAVNEQFF. CDR3 bases: TGTGCCAGCAGCGCAGGACTAGCGGTCAATGAGCAGTTCTTC.

This clone was counted only a few times. This chain joins TRBV4-1 and TRBJ1-1; 12 bases fit TRBD1. This CDR3 is built from 16 residues. The germline CDR1 and CDR2 sequences are MGHRA and YSYEKL. The V and J ends lost 3 bases and 2 bases, in that order; junction bases with no gene match: 4. The CDR3 reads CASSQGQGAGNTEAFF. For the CDR3, the DNA is TGCGCCAGCAGCCAGGGACAGGGGGCGGGAAACACTGAAGCTTTCTTT.

The chain links TRBV25-1 to TRBJ1-3; no definite D call. The CDR3 has 15 residues. Trimming left V 4 bases short and J 1 base short, with 11 bases between. Per germline, CDR1 MGHDK and CDR2 SYGVNS. The CDR3 region is CASSGRSHSGNTIYF. Here the CDR3 DNA reads TGTGCCAGCAGTGGCCGGAGTCATTCTGGAAACACCATATATTTT.

V usage is TRBV9 and J usage is TRBJ2-5, with D unresolved. Trimming removed 4 bases at V and 5 bases at J, with 15 bases between. The CDR3 length is 14 residues. CDR1 and CDR2 from the germline V gene are SGDLS and YYNGEE. The CDR3 DNA sequence: TGTGCCAGCAGCCCGAGTGGTGGGGTGGAGACCCAGTACTTC. As protein: CASSPSGGVETQYF.

This rearrangement joins TRBV5-1 to TRBJ2-5, with 8 bases matching TRBD1. With V trimmed by 4 bases and J by 1 base, 6 bases remained unmatched. CDR3 length: 15 residues. In germline, CDR1 is SGHRS, CDR2 YFSETQ. In nucleotides, the CDR3 is TGCGCCAGCAGCGCTGGACAGGGTACCCAAGAGACCCAGTACTTC. Protein product: CASSAGQGTQETQYF.

This chain joins TRBV28 and TRBJ2-7; possibly TRBD2 for D (5 bases). The CDR3 runs to 15 residues. Per the germline V gene, CDR1 is MDHEN and CDR2 is SYDVKM. Deletions cut 4 bases from V and 2 bases from J, with 15 bases between. The CDR3 loop is CASSSPSRPTYEQYF. The DNA for the CDR3 is TGTGCCAGCAGTTCCCCTAGCCGTCCCACCTACGAGCAGTACTTC.

The chain is built from TRBV4-3 and TRBJ2-1; 8 nucleotides align to TRBD2. CDR1 and CDR2 (germline): LGHNA, YSLEER. The CDR3 loop spans 19 amino acids. J gave up 6 bases and V 2 bases, and 18 bases lay outside the gene matches. The DNA for the CDR3 is TGCGCCAGCAGCCAACCACCCTCGAGGGGCGGGAGGACTACCAATGAGCAGTTCTTC. It is translated as CASSQPPSRGGRTTNEQFF.

This clone was detected once. The rearrangement uses TRBV19 and TRBJ1-3; D gene uncertain. The germline gives CDR1 LNHDA, CDR2 SQIVND (reference sequence). The CDR3 spans 15 residues. V gave up 9 bases and J gave up 0 bases, with 15 bases separating them. The CDR3 DNA is TGTGCCAGCAAGGATCAGGTTCCCTCTGGAAACACCATATATTTT. It codes for CASKDQVPSGNTIYF.

Of note for this clone: Distinct nucleotide sequences in the sample also encode this CDR3. The CDR3, as DNA: TGTGCCAGCAGTGCAGGGGGCCAGCCCCAGCATTTT. Encoded protein: CASSAGGQPQHF. J is TRBJ1-5 and V is TRBV28; 8 bases line up with TRBD1. The germline V gene has CDR1 MDHEN and CDR2 SYDVKM. The CDR3 length is 12 residues. J lost 7 bases, V lost 5 bases, and 1 base had no gene match.

This clone has a single count. The chain joins TRBV7-2 to TRBJ2-5; 7 bases match TRBD2. Germline loops: CDR1 SGHTA, CDR2 FQGNSA. The CDR3 extends over 13 amino acids. V dropped 5 bases and J dropped 5; count of bases not matched to a gene: 5. The CDR3 reads CASSRLGGETQYF. DNA of the CDR3: TGTGCCAGCAGCCGACTGGGGGGGGAGACCCAGTACTTC.

The chain employs TRBV27 and TRBJ2-5, with 12 bases matching TRBD2. V trimming: 6 bases; J trimming: 9 bases; junction bases outside the gene matches: 5. This CDR3 has 13 residues. Germline V gives CDR1 MNHEY, CDR2 SMNVEV (reference sequence). CDR3 protein: CASRTSGSMAQYF. The CDR3, as DNA: TGTGCCAGCAGGACTAGCGGGAGTATGGCCCAGTACTTC.

The rearrangement links TRBV11-2 to TRBJ2-5; 8 positions match TRBD1. The J call is doubtful: the DNA matches TRBJ2-7 better. The V gene's germline CDR1 is SGHAT and CDR2 FQNNGV. The CDR3 spans 16 residues. CDR3 loop: CASSLGQGASSYEQYF. The CDR3 DNA is TGTGCCAGCAGCCTTGGACAGGGTGCCAGCTCCTACGAGCAGTACTTC.

This clone was recorded once. The chain employs TRBV5-1 and TRBJ1-2; 8 bases map to TRBD1. The CDR3 has 15 amino acids. V trimming: 2 bases; J trimming: 7 bases; junction bases outside the gene matches: 10. Germline V gives CDR1 SGHRS, CDR2 YFSETQ. The CDR3 spells CASSFGQGPKGGYTF. CDR3 bases: TGCGCCAGCAGCTTCGGACAGGGCCCTAAGGGTGGCTACACCTTC.

The chain has TRBV11-2 and TRBJ1-4, with 7 bases that match TRBD1. The length of the CDR3 is 14 residues. The trim removed 5 bases at V and 4 bases at J, leaving 4 bases unmatched. Germline V gives CDR1 SGHAT, CDR2 FQNNGV. CDR3 in amino acids: CASSPTGLNEKLFF. In nucleotides, the CDR3 is TGTGCCAGCAGCCCGACAGGGCTTAATGAAAAACTGTTTTTT.

The V gene is TRBV5-1, the J gene TRBJ2-3; no clear D. V was pared by 4 bases and J by 3 bases, with 12 bases between. CDR1 SGHRS and CDR2 YFSETQ come from the germline V gene. The CDR3 is 14 amino acids. CDR3 in DNA: TGCGCCAGCAGCCTCAACACACTTACAGATACGCAGTATTTT. It yields the protein CASSLNTLTDTQYF. Together with reference TRBV5-1 and TRBJ2-3, the CDR3 gives the full variable domain: KAGVTQTPRYLIKTRGQQVTLSCSPISGHRSVSWYQQTPGQGLQFLFEYFSETQRNKGNFPGRFSGRQFSNSRSEMNVSTLELGDSALYLCASSLNTLTDTQYFGPGTRLTVL.

The V and J genes are TRBV19 and TRBJ1-5, with D uncertain. The CDR3 totals 16 residues. V was shortened by 1 base and J by 1 base, with 11 bases between the two germline ends. CDR1 and CDR2 (germline): LNHDA, SQIVND (reference sequence). The CDR3 loop reads CASSIVAPSSNQPQHF. CDR3 DNA: TGTGCCAGTAGTATAGTGGCGCCCTCGAGCAATCAGCCCCAGCATTTT.